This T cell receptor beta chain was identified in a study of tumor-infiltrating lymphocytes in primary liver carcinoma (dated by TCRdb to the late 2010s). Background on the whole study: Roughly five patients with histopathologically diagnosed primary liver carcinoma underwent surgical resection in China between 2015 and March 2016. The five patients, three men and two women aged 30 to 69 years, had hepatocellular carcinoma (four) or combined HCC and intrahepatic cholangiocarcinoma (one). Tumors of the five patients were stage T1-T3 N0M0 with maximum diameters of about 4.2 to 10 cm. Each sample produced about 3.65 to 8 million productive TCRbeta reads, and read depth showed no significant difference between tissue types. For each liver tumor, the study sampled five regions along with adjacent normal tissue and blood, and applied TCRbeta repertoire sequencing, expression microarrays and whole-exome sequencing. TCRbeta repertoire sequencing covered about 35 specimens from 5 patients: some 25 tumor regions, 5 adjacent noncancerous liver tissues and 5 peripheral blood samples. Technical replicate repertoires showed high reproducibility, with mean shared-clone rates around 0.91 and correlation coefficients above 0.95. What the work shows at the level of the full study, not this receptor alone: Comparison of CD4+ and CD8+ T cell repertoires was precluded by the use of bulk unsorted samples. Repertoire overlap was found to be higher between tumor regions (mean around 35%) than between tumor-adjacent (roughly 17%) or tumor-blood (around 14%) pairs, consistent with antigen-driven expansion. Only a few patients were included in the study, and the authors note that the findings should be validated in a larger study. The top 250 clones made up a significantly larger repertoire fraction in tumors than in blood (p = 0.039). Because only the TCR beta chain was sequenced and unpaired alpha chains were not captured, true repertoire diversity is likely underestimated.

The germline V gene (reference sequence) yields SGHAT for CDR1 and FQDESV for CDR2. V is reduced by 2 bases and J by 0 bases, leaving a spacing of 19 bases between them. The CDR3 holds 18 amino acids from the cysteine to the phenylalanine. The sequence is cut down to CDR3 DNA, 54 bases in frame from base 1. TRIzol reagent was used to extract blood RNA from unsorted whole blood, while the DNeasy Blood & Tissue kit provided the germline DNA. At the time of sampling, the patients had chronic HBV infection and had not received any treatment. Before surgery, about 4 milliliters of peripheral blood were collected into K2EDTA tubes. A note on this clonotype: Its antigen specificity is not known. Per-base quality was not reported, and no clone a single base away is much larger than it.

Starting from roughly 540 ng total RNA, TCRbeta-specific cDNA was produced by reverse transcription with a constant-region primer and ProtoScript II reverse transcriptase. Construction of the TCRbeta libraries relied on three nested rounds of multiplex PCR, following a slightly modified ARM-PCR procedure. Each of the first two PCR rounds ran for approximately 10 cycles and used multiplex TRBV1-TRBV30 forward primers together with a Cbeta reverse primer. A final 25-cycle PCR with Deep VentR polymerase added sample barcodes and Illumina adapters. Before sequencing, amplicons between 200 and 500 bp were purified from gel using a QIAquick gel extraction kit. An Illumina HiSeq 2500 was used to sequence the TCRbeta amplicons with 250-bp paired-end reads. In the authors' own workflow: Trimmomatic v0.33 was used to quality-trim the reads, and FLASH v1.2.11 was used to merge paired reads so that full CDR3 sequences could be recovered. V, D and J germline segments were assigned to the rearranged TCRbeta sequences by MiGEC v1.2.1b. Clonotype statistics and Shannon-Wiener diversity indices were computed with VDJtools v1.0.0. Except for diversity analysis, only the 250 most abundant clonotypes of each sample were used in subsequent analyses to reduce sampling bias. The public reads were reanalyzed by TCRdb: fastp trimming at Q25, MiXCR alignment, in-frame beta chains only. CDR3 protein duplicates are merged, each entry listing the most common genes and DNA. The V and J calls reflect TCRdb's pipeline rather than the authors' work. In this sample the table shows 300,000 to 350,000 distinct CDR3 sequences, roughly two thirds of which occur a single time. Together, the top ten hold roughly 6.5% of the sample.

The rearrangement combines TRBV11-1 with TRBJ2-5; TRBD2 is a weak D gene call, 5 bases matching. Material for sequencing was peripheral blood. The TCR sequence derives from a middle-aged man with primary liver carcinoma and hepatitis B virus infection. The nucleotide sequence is TGTGCCAGCAGCTTAAATTTCAGCAATGGGAGATACCAAGAGACCCAGTACTTC. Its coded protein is CASSLNFSNGRYQETQYF.